This TCR beta chain emerged from a study of T cell responses to AZD1222 COVID-19 vaccine. Study observations and caveats: Vaccine-related CD4 TCRs covered spike, predominating at 160-218 and 743-854. Among those given AZD1222, only 5 to 7 were seropositive at baseline. Reportedly, nearly half the spike-specific TCRs target unmutated variant regions. The repertoires were collected only after the peak T cell response.

Germline V CDR1 and CDR2: LGHDT, YNNKEL (reference sequence). CDR3 length: 16 residues. Trimming pared 4 bases from V and 4 bases from J, leaving 19 bases between. Some clones are missing from TCRdb's copy, which holds only in-frame ones; the method was immunoSEQ multiplex PCR. The sample includes 90,000 to 130,000 clones, roughly 92% of them seen just once. This clone has only a few counts. Its antigen is not known. This chain uses TRBV3-1 (or the pseudogene TRBV3-2) with TRBJ1-2; D gene uncertain. The clonotype comes from an adult who received the AZD1222 COVID-19 vaccine. The material was peripheral blood, obtained 28 days after the second AZD1222 dose. CDR3 DNA sequence: TGTGCCAGCAGCCTCCTTTCGGACGGGTCCGTCTATGGCTACACCTTC. Its protein product is CASSLLSDGSVYGYTF.